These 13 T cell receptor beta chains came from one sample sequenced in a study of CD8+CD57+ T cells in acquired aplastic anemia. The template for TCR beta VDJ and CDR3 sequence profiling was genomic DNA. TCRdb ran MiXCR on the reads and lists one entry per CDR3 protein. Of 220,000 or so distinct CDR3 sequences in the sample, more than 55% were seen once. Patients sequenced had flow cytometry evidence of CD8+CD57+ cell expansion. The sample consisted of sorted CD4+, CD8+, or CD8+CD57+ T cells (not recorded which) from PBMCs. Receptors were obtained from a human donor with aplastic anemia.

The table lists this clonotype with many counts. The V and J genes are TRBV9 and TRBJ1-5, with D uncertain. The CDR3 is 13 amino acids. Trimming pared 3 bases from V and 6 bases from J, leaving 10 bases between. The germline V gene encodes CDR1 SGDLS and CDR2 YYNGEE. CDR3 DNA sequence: TGTGCCAGCAGCGGGTCCCTTACTCAGCCCCAGCATTTT. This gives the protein CASSGSLTQPQHF.

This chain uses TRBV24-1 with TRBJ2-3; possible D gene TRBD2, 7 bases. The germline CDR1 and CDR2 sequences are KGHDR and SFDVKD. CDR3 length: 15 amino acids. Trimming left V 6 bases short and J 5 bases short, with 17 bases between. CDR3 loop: CATSRTRGGVDTQYF. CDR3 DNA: TGTGCCACCAGTCGGACTAGGGGGGGAGTAGATACGCAGTATTTT.

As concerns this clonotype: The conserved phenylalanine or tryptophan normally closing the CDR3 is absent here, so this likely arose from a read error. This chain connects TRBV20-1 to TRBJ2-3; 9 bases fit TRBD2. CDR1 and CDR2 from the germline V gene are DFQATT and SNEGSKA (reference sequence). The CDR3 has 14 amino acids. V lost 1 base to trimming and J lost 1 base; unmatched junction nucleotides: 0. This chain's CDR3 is CSARGTSGTDTQYS. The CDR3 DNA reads TGCAGTGCTAGAGGGACTAGCGGCACAGATACGCAGTATTCT.

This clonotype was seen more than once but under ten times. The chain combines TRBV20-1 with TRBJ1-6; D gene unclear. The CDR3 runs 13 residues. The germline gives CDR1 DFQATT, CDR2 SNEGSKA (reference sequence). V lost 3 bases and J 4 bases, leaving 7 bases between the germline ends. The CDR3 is CSARAEYNSPLHF. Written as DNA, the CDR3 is TGCAGTGCTAGGGCAGAATATAATTCACCCCTCCACTTT.

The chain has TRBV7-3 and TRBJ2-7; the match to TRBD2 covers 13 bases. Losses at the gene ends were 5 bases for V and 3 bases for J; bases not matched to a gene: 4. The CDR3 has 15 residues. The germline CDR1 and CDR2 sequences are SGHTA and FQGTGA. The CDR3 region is CASSAGLAGRYEQYF. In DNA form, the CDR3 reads TGTGCCAGCAGCGCGGGACTAGCGGGGCGCTACGAGCAGTACTTC.

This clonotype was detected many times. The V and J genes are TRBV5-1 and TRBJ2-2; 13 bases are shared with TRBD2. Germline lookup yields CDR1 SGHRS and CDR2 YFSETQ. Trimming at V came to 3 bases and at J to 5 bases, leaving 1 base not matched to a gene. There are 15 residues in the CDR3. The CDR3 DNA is TGCGCCAGCAGCTGGACTAGCGGGGGAACCGGGGAGCTGTTTTTT. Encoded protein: CASSWTSGGTGELFF.

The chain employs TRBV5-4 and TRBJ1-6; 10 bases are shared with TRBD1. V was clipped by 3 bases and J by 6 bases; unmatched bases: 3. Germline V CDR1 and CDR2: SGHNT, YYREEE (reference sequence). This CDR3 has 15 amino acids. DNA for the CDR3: TGTGCCAGCAGCTCGACAGGGGGCGGTAATTCACCCCTCCACTTT. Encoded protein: CASSSTGGGNSPLHF.

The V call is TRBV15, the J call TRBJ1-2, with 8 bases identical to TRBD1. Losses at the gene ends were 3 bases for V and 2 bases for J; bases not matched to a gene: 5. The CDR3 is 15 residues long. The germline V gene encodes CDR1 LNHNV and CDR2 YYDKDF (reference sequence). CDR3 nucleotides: TGTGCCACCAGCAGGGCGAGGACAGGGAACTATGGCTACACCTTC. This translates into CATSRARTGNYGYTF.

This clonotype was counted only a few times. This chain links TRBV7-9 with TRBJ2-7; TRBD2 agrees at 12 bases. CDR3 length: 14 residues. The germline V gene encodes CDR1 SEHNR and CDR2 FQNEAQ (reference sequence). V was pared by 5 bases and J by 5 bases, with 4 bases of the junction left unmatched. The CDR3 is CASSTSGRSNEQYF. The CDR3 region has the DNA TGTGCCAGCAGCACTAGCGGGAGGTCCAACGAGCAGTACTTC. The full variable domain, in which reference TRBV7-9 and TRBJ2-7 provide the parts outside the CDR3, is DTGVSQNPRHKITKRGQNVTFRCDPISEHNRLYWYRQTLGQGPEFLTYFQNEAQLEKSRLLSDRFSAERPKGSFSTLEIQRTEQGDSAMYLCASSTSGRSNEQYFGPGTRLTVT.

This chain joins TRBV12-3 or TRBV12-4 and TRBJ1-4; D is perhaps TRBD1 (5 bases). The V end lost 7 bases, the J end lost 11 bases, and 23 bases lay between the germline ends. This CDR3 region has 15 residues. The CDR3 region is CASTHNLSGTGKLFF. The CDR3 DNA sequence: TGTGCCAGCACTCACAACCTCTCTGGGACGGGGAAACTGTTTTTT.

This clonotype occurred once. The CDR3 bases are TGTGCCAGCAGTACCGGTACAGGGGGCGCGCAGTATTTT. Protein sequence: CASSTGTGGAQYF. V usage is TRBV2 and J usage is TRBJ2-3, with TRBD1 identical over 9 bases. Germline loops: CDR1 SNHLY, CDR2 FYNNEI. The V segment lost 5 bases and the J segment 10 bases; nucleotides outside the gene matches: 7. The CDR3 runs 13 residues.

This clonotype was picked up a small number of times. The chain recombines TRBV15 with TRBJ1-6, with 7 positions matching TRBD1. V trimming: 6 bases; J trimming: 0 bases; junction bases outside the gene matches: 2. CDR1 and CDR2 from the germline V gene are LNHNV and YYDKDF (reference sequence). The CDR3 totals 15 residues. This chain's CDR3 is CATSRDSSYNSPLHF. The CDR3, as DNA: TGTGCCACCAGTCGGGACAGCTCCTATAATTCACCCCTCCACTTT.

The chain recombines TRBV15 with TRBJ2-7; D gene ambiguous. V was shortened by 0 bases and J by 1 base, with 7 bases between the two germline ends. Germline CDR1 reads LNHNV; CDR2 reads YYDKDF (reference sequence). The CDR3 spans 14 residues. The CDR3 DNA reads TGTGCCACCAGCAGAGAAGGCTCTTCCTACGAGCAGTACTTC. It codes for CATSREGSSYEQYF.